This entry lists 20 T cell receptor beta chains sequenced from one sample in a study of human T cells and chemical hapten exposure. The sample's time point: pre-sensitization, week 0. Treatment noted: therapeutic diphenylcyclopropenone sensitization with weekly scalp DPC. TCRdb re-called the RACE reads through MiXCR, storing one row per CDR3 protein. The sample comprises 350,000 to 450,000 distinct CDR3 sequences, more than 4.5% of which are singletons, and just over 2.5% rests with the top ten. The material sequenced was whole blood, taken in connection with sensitization to the hapten diphenylcyclopropenone (DPC). All receptors derive from a woman aged 50 to 65 with alopecia areata. Some clones in this sample may be carry-over from other donors' samples.

This clonotype was observed many times. CDR3 amino acids: CASSLSGGSWYF. The CDR3 bases are TGTGCCAGCAGTTTAAGCGGGGGGTCCTGGTACTTC. V and J are TRBV27 and TRBJ2-5; 9 nucleotides line up with TRBD2. The CDR3 consists of 12 residues. Per germline, CDR1 MNHEY and CDR2 SMNVEV (reference sequence). V lost 2 bases, J lost 13 bases, and 5 bases stayed unmatched.

This clonotype was observed a few times. The rearrangement links TRBV12-3 or TRBV12-4 to TRBJ1-3, with D uncertain. The length of the CDR3 is 12 residues. The V gene lost 7 bases and the J gene lost 2 bases, with 6 bases spanning the gap. As DNA, the CDR3 is TGTGCCAGCAACGGGGCTGGAAACACCATATATTTT. This encodes CASNGAGNTIYF.

This clonotype was seen at least ten times. J is TRBJ2-7 and V is TRBV28, with TRBD2 identical over 16 bases. The V gene's germline CDR1 is MDHEN and CDR2 SYDVKM. The CDR3 spans 18 residues. The V and J ends lost 8 bases and 5 bases, in that order; junction bases with no gene match: 15. The DNA for the CDR3 is TGTGCCAGCTCCACCGGGGGACTAGCGGGAGGGCCCGTCCACGAGCAGTACTTC. Its protein product is CASSTGGLAGGPVHEQYF.

This clonotype was seen ten or more times. The rearrangement joins TRBV25-1 to TRBJ2-1; the match to TRBD2 covers 8 bases. The V segment lost 7 bases and the J segment 7 bases; nucleotides outside the gene matches: 6. The CDR3 sequence is 13 residues long. CDR1 and CDR2 (germline): MGHDK, SYGVNS. CDR3 DNA sequence: TGTGCCAGCATCGCCGGGGGGGGTAATGAGCAGTTCTTC. This translates into CASIAGGGNEQFF.

This clonotype was recorded many times. V usage is TRBV11-2 and J usage is TRBJ2-7; TRBD2 matches 8 bases. The CDR3 runs to 14 residues. In germline, CDR1 is SGHAT, CDR2 FQNNGV. Trimming at V came to 1 base and at J to 12 bases, leaving 11 bases not matched to a gene. DNA of the CDR3: TGTGCCAGCAGCTTAGGCGGCCTAGCGGGCGCCCTGTACTTC. Residues: CASSLGGLAGALYF.

This clonotype was counted at least ten times. The chain links TRBV14 to TRBJ2-3, with 7 nucleotides matching TRBD1. Germline CDR1 and CDR2: SGHDN and FVKESK. This CDR3 has 15 amino acids. After removal of 4 bases from V and 0 bases from J, the junction contained 4 bases not matched to a gene. CDR3 sequence reads: CASSRGQTSTDTQYF. The DNA for the CDR3 is TGTGCCAGCAGCCGGGGACAGACTAGCACAGATACGCAGTATTTT.

The J gene is TRBJ2-1, the V gene TRBV4-2; maybe TRBD1 (5 bases). The CDR3 runs 15 residues. CDR1 is LGHNA, CDR2 YNFKEQ, per germline. The V and J ends lost 0 bases and 5 bases respectively, with 11 bases between them. The CDR3 is CASSQDGLGDNEQFF. The CDR3 nucleotides are TGTGCCAGCAGCCAAGATGGGCTAGGGGACAATGAGCAGTTCTTC.

This clonotype came up a few times. The chain is built from TRBV3-1 and TRBJ1-2; no definite D call. Trimming removed 4 bases from V and 8 bases from J, with 14 bases in between. The CDR3 loop spans 13 amino acids. Germline CDR1 and CDR2: LGHDT and YNNKEL (reference sequence). The CDR3 bases are TGTGCCAGCAGCCCTGCCGGCGTATGGGGCTACACCTTC. Its translation: CASSPAGVWGYTF.

This clonotype was recorded at least ten times. This chain's CDR3 is CASSPGGLDNSPLHF. CDR3 sequence (DNA): TGCGCCAGCAGCCCGGGGGGACTGGATAATTCACCCCTCCACTTT. The V gene is TRBV5-1, the J gene TRBJ1-6, with a weak D call TRBD1 (5 bases). The CDR3 covers 15 residues. The germline V and J ends were trimmed by 4 bases and 5 bases, with 13 bases remaining between them. From germline, CDR1 is SGHRS and CDR2 YFSETQ.

This clonotype was picked up many times. V usage is TRBV5-1 and J usage is TRBJ1-6; 9 bases are shared with TRBD1. V shed 3 bases and J 5 bases; nucleotides not matched to a gene: 3. The CDR3 has 15 residues. Looked up from germline, CDR1 is SGHRS and CDR2 is YFSETQ. As DNA, the CDR3 is TGCGCCAGCAGCTCACGACAGGGGGATAATTCACCCCTCCACTTT. This codes for CASSSRQGDNSPLHF.

This clonotype has ten or more counts. The chain uses TRBV10-2 and TRBJ2-1, with TRBD2 matching over 7 bases. J lost 6 bases, V lost 6 bases, and 14 bases had no gene match. The CDR3 totals 16 residues. Per germline, CDR1 WSHSY and CDR2 SAAADI. The CDR3, as DNA: TGCGCCAGCAGCGACCGTCTAGCGGCCCTCGGCAATGAGCAGTTCTTC. It is translated as CASSDRLAALGNEQFF.

This clonotype has a count of ten or more. The V gene is TRBV27, the J gene TRBJ1-2; 8 bases are a match to TRBD1. This CDR3 spans 16 amino acids. The J segment lost 5 bases and the V segment lost 4 bases, leaving 12 bases of the junction unmatched. Germline-derived CDR1 and CDR2 are MNHEY and SMNVEV (reference sequence). The DNA for the CDR3 is TGTGCCAGCAGTTACCCAGGACAGGGAGTATGGTATGGCTACACCTTC. This gives the protein CASSYPGQGVWYGYTF.

This clonotype was counted at least ten times. The V gene is TRBV29-1, the J gene TRBJ1-5; tentative D call: TRBD1 (5 bases). The CDR3 totals 13 residues. Trimming stripped 4 bases from V and 4 bases from J, with 11 bases between. Germline loops: CDR1 SQVTM, CDR2 ANQGSEA. The CDR3 spells CSVAGNYNQPQHF. CDR3 in DNA: TGCAGCGTTGCAGGGAACTATAATCAGCCCCAGCATTTT.

This clonotype was seen ten or more times. The chain has TRBV6-1 and TRBJ2-7; tentative D call: TRBD1 (6 bases). The V and J ends lost 5 bases and 4 bases respectively, with 9 bases between them. The CDR3 contains 12 residues. Germline-derived CDR1 and CDR2 are MNHNS and SASEGT. The CDR3 coding sequence is TGTGCCAGCAGTCGGGACATTTACGAGCAGTACTTC. It is translated as CASSRDIYEQYF.

This clonotype was seen only a few times. The chain is built from TRBV7-6 and TRBJ2-3; TRBD2 agrees at 7 bases. Germline-derived CDR1 and CDR2 are SGHVS and FNYEAQ. The V segment lost 0 bases and the J segment 4 bases; nucleotides outside the gene matches: 4. The CDR3 has 15 amino acids. The CDR3 loop reads CASSLASGAPDTQYF. DNA of the CDR3: TGTGCCAGCAGCTTAGCGAGCGGGGCCCCAGATACGCAGTATTTT. The full variable domain, in which reference TRBV7-6 and TRBJ2-3 provide the parts outside the CDR3, is GAGVSQSPRYKVTKRGQDVALRCDPISGHVSLYWYRQALGQGPEFLTYFNYEAQQDKSGLPNDRFSAERPEGSISTLTIQRTEQRDSAMYRCASSLASGAPDTQYFGPGTRLTVL.

This clonotype was detected ten times or more. The chain recombines TRBV12-3 or TRBV12-4 with TRBJ1-6; tentative D call: TRBD1 (5 bases). V was pared by 6 bases and J by 3 bases, with 9 bases between. The CDR3 contains 14 residues. The CDR3 region is CASSQGIYNSPLHF. CDR3 DNA sequence: TGTGCCAGCAGCCAGGGAATCTATAATTCACCCCTCCACTTT.

This clonotype was recorded at least ten times. The chain joins TRBV4-1 to TRBJ2-7, with TRBD1 identical over 11 bases. Losses at the gene ends were 2 bases for V and 7 bases for J; bases not matched to a gene: 7. Germline V gene data show CDR1 as MGHRA and CDR2 as YSYEKL. The CDR3 is made up of 15 amino acids. The CDR3, as DNA: TGCGCCAGCAGCCAACCAGGACAGGGGGCTGGGGAGCAGTACTTC. This translates into CASSQPGQGAGEQYF.

This rearrangement joins TRBV2 to TRBJ2-3; TRBD1 matches at 8 bases. The CDR3 is made up of 14 amino acids. The germline V gene encodes CDR1 SNHLY and CDR2 FYNNEI. V was clipped by 7 bases and J by 1 base; unmatched bases: 4. The CDR3 nucleotides read TGTGCCAGCACCCTGACAGGGGGCACAGATACGCAGTATTTT. It specifies CASTLTGGTDTQYF.

This clonotype has at least ten counts. DNA for the CDR3: TGTGCCAGCAGTTTAATGACCGGGTACGAGCAGTACTTC. Protein product: CASSLMTGYEQYF. This sequence joins TRBV12-3 or TRBV12-4 and TRBJ2-7; D is undetermined. This CDR3 region has 13 residues. Between the trimmed V and J ends, which lost 2 bases and 4 bases, there was a span of 9 bases.

The V gene is TRBV28, the J gene TRBJ2-7; D remains unclear. There are 9 residues in the CDR3. V lost 8 bases and J 5 bases, leaving 4 bases between the germline ends. Germline CDR1 reads MDHEN; CDR2 reads SYDVKM. In nucleotides, the CDR3 is TGTGCCAGCGGGCACGAGCAGTACTTC. Protein: CASGHEQYF.